Presented here are 18 T cell receptor beta chains from one specimen sequenced in a study of shared clonotypes between healthy human individuals. Sequencing used immunoSEQ multiplex PCR; TCRdb keeps in-frame clones, though not all of them. This table has some 350,000 clones, about 74% appearing once. Sequenced: memory CD4+ T cells sorted from blood. Subset in this sample: CD45RA-negative fraction. Every receptor here comes from a young man in good health.

This clone was seen ten or more times. Other DNA sequences in this sample translate to the same CDR3. The chain employs TRBV5-1 and TRBJ2-5, with no clear D. Germline V lookup: CDR1 SGHRS, CDR2 YFSETQ. V was trimmed by 1 base and J by 13 bases, leaving 20 bases between them. The length of the CDR3 is 14 residues. CDR3 sequence reads: CASSLTPDAAAWYF. The DNA of the CDR3 is TGCGCCAGCAGCTTGACTCCTGACGCGGCCGCCTGGTACTTC.

At least ten counts were recorded for this clone. The chain joins TRBV9 to TRBJ2-2, with 11 bases fitting TRBD2. V lost 6 bases, J lost 5 bases, and 9 bases stayed unmatched. The CDR3 totals 16 residues. Germline V gene lookup returns CDR1 SGDLS and CDR2 YYNGEE. For the CDR3, the DNA is TGTGCCAGCACCCCTACTAGCGGGAGTGGGACCGGGGAGCTGTTTTTT. Its protein is CASTPTSGSGTGELFF.

The chain uses TRBV5-5 and TRBJ2-6; the D gene is possibly TRBD1 (6 bases). The CDR3 has 17 residues. The germline V gene encodes CDR1 SGHKS and CDR2 YYEKEE (reference sequence). The V end was cut by 2 bases, the J end by 1 base, with 13 bases between. The CDR3 protein is CASSLQDSGSGANVLTF. The CDR3, as DNA: TGTGCCAGCAGCTTACAGGACAGCGGATCTGGGGCCAACGTCCTGACTTTC.

CDR3: CASSESSLYSQNTDTQYF. In nucleotides, the CDR3 is TGTGCCAGCAGTGAATCCTCCTTATACAGCCAAAACACAGATACGCAGTATTTT. The rearrangement links TRBV28 to TRBJ2-3; D ambiguous. The V end lost 5 bases, the J end lost 2 bases, and 23 bases lay between the germline ends. Germline values: CDR1 MDHEN, CDR2 SYDVKM. The CDR3 contains 18 residues.

This clone was observed a few times. V usage is TRBV4-3 and J usage is TRBJ1-4, with 7 bases aligning to TRBD1. CDR1 and CDR2 from the germline V gene are LGHNA and YSLEER. CDR3 length: 13 amino acids. J gave up 5 bases and V 4 bases, and 1 base lay outside the gene matches. The CDR3, as DNA: TGCGCCAGCAGCCTGGACAGGAATGAAAAACTGTTTTTT. This sequence encodes CASSLDRNEKLFF.

The chain employs TRBV18 and TRBJ2-2; D perhaps matches TRBD1 (6 bases). Germline CDR1 KGHSH, CDR2 LQKENI. CDR3 size: 16 residues. V was shortened by 4 bases and J by 7 bases, with 19 bases between the two germline ends. The CDR3 bases are TGTGCCAGCTCACTGGAATTGACAGGCACCGGCGGGGAGCTGTTTTTT. As protein: CASSLELTGTGGELFF.

Only a few counts were recorded for this clone. The chain employs TRBV4-2 and TRBJ2-7, with TRBD1 matching over 7 bases. CDR1 and CDR2 (germline): LGHNA, YNFKEQ. The CDR3 totals 16 residues. J was trimmed by 0 bases and V by 1 base; bases with no gene match: 6. Here the CDR3 reads CASSQGSTGSSYEQYF. CDR3 sequence (DNA): TGTGCCAGCAGCCAAGGATCGACAGGGAGCTCCTACGAGCAGTACTTC.

In this sample, this clone turned up once. The chain couples TRBV19 to TRBJ2-5, with D perhaps given as TRBD1 or TRBD2 (5 bases each). CDR1 is LNHDA and CDR2 is SQIVND in the germline V gene (reference sequence). The V end was cut by 2 bases, the J end by 5 bases, with 12 bases between. The CDR3 is made up of 14 amino acids. DNA for the CDR3: TGTGCCAGTAGTATACGAGGGACCGGCGAGACCCAGTACTTC. Amino acids: CASSIRGTGETQYF.

CDR3 residues: CASSLRQPGELFF. The CDR3 DNA sequence: TGTGCCAGCAGCTTAAGGCAGCCGGGGGAGCTGTTTTTT. The V gene is TRBV7-8, the J gene TRBJ2-2; D not certain. The CDR3 spans 13 residues. CDR1 and CDR2 (germline): SGHVS, FQNEAQ. V was clipped by 2 bases and J by 8 bases, with 9 bases between them.

This chain connects TRBV5-4 to TRBJ2-3, with TRBD2 matching over 7 bases. J was trimmed by 0 bases and V by 0 bases; bases with no gene match: 7. Germline CDR1 SGHNT, CDR2 YYREEE (reference sequence). CDR3 length: 17 residues. The CDR3 DNA follows: TGTGCCAGCAGCTTGGCCGCTAGCGGAACTAGCACAGATACGCAGTATTTT. This codes for CASSLAASGTSTDTQYF.

This clone was detected a few times. V gene TRBV28 combines with J gene TRBJ1-5; tentatively, D is TRBD1 (6 bases). The CDR3 loop spans 14 amino acids. In germline, CDR1 is MDHEN, CDR2 SYDVKM. V dropped 10 bases and J dropped 4 bases, with 17 bases sitting between them. CDR3 residues: CATHRVNRNQPQHF. CDR3 nucleotides: TGTGCCACGCACAGGGTGAATAGAAATCAGCCCCAGCATTTT.

The chain joins TRBV18 to TRBJ2-3; perhaps TRBD1 as D (6 bases). CDR3 size: 15 residues. V lost 5 bases and J 0 bases, leaving 12 bases between the germline ends. Per germline, CDR1 KGHSH and CDR2 LQKENI. CDR3 residues: CASSNRQESTDTQYF. The CDR3 region has the DNA TGTGCCAGCTCAAACAGACAGGAAAGCACAGATACGCAGTATTTT.

This clone was found a few times. The chain joins TRBV2 to TRBJ2-5; no definite D call. The CDR3 consists of 12 residues. Germline loops: CDR1 SNHLY, CDR2 FYNNEI. V lost 7 bases to trimming and J lost 0 bases, with 6 bases between them. The CDR3 region is CASNKYQETQYF. In nucleotides, the CDR3 is TGTGCCAGCAACAAGTACCAAGAGACCCAGTACTTC.

The gene calls are TRBV27 and TRBJ2-1; D not certain. Trimming took 4 bases from V and 4 from J, leaving 17 bases between them. CDR1 MNHEY and CDR2 SMNVEV come from the germline V gene (reference sequence). The CDR3 has 16 amino acids. CDR3 residues: CASSSAEWVGYNEQFF. In DNA form, the CDR3 reads TGTGCCAGCAGTTCGGCGGAATGGGTTGGGTACAATGAGCAGTTCTTC.

This clone has ten or more counts. This chain connects TRBV9 to TRBJ2-1; D is undetermined. The V gene lost 0 bases and the J gene lost 7 bases, with 8 bases spanning the gap. Germline CDR1 is SGDLS and CDR2 is YYNGEE. This CDR3 has 13 amino acids. The CDR3 region is CASSVDLANEQFF. Written as DNA, the CDR3 is TGTGCCAGCAGCGTAGACCTCGCGAATGAGCAGTTCTTC.

This clone was seen only a few times. The rearrangement uses TRBV5-6 and TRBJ1-4; 8 nucleotides agree with TRBD1. V dropped 2 bases and J dropped 3; count of bases not matched to a gene: 3. Germline CDR1 SGHDT, CDR2 YYEEEE. This CDR3 is built from 15 residues. CDR3 nucleotides: TGTGCCAGCAGCTTTCAGGGGGCGGCTAATGAAAAACTGTTTTTT. Its protein product is CASSFQGAANEKLFF.

V usage is TRBV11-3 and J usage is TRBJ2-3; maybe TRBD2 (5 bases). Trimming cost V 0 bases and J 0 bases, with 7 bases left between them. The CDR3 sequence is 15 residues long. The germline CDR1 and CDR2 sequences are SGHNT and YENEEA. CDR3 DNA sequence: TGTGCCAGCAGCTTAGACGGGGATAGCACAGATACGCAGTATTTT. It is translated as CASSLDGDSTDTQYF. The complete variable domain, with remaining parts taken from reference TRBV11-3 and TRBJ2-3, reads EAGVVQSPRYKIIEKKQPVAFWCNPISGHNTLYWYLQNLGQGPELLIRYENEEAVDDSQLPKDRFSAERLKGVDSTLKIQPAELGDSAVYLCASSLDGDSTDTQYFGPGTRLTVL.

The gene calls are TRBV10-3 and TRBJ2-7; D may be TRBD1 or TRBD2 (5 bases each). CDR3 size: 16 residues. Germline lookup yields CDR1 ENHRY and CDR2 SYGVKD. V lost 0 bases and J lost 3, with 15 bases in between. CDR3 loop: CAISESGQGVDYEQYF. The CDR3 coding sequence is TGTGCCATCAGTGAGTCAGGTCAGGGAGTGGACTACGAGCAGTACTTC.